This TCR beta chain derives from a study of cytotoxic CD8 clonotypes in ibrutinib-treated CLL. Study information: Complete response was seen in 2 patients and partial in some 24; about twelve progressed and roughly 14 stayed remitted after a median roughly six years.

In regard to this clone: Antigen: not known.

Overall study findings and caveats: On treatment, the uncommon public clonotypes contracted or remained stable.

The targeted sequencing depth was 1 in 200,000 to 1 in 1 million T cells. The protocol was immunoSEQ multiplex PCR, while the TCRdb copy is restricted to in-frame clones and leaves out a portion. The sample has a few hundred thousand clones, 70% seen once. This CDR3 contains 15 residues. V lost 4 bases to trimming and J lost 2 bases; unmatched junction nucleotides: 6. Germline V CDR1 and CDR2: LNHNV, YYDKDF (reference sequence). Genomic DNA in an amount of about 2 micrograms was extracted from cryopreserved PBMCs and used for the preparation of TCR beta libraries. This chain links TRBV15 with TRBJ2-3; 7 nucleotides align to TRBD1. The source material was PBMCs, sampled after 24 months of ibrutinib treatment. This receptor was taken from a human donor with chronic lymphocytic leukemia. The CDR3 nucleotides are TGTGCCACCAGCACACAGGGGATGGACACAGATACGCAGTATTTT. It yields the protein CATSTQGMDTDTQYF.